Described below is a single T cell receptor beta chain sequence and its context. The antigen remains undetermined. This sample was included in a study of cytomegalovirus exposure and HLA in healthy donors. Overall study findings and caveats: Listed as cytomegalovirus-associated were about 160 TCR beta chains.

Germline V gene lookup returns CDR1 MNHEY and CDR2 SMNVEV (reference sequence). The ends lost 3 bases at V and 2 bases at J; junction bases unmatched: 17. The CDR3 is made up of 20 amino acids. TCRdb's copy holds only in-frame clones and misses some; the assay was immunoSEQ multiplex PCR. The sample shows about 71,000 clones, over 90% of them seen only once. The clonotype comes from a woman aged 18-30 years in good health and CMV-seronegative. The specimen was PBMCs. This chain links TRBV27 with TRBJ2-3; 10 nucleotides match TRBD1. The DNA of the CDR3 is TGTGCCAGCAGTTTGGGACAGGGGCACCGCAGAACCACCTCCACAGATACGCAGTATTTT. Translation gives CASSLGQGHRRTTSTDTQYF.